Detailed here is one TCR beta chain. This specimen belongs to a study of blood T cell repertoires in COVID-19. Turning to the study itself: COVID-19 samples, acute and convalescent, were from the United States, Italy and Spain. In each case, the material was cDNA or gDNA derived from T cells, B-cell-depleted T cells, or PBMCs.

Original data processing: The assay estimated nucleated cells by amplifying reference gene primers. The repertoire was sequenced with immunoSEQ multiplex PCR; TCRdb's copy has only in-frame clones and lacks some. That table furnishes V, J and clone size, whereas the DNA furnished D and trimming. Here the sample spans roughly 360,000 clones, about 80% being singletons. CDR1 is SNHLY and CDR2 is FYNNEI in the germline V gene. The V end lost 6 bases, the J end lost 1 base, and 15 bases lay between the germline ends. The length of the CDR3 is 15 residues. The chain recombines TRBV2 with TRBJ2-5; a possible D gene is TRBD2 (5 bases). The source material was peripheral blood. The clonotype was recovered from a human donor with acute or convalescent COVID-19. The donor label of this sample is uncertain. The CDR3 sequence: CASRHNRLSQETQYF. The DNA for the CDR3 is TGTGCCAGCAGGCACAATCGACTATCCCAAGAGACCCAGTACTTC.